What follows describes a single TCR beta chain. What it recognizes is unknown. This CDR3 contains 14 residues. In germline, CDR1 is SEHNR, CDR2 FQNEAQ (reference sequence). The record originates from a study of CXCR3-negative and CXCR3-positive naive CD8 T cells. Whole-study context: Total TRB output reached about 135 million reads, about 1.5 +/- 0.3 million per library.

At about 270,000 cells each, triplicate sorts were carried out for each CD8+ T cell subset. Study-wide findings and caveats: Hydrophobicity of TRB CDR3s was greater in CXCR3-positive naive cells than in CXCR3-negative naive cells.

Carrying UMI labels, the TRB cDNA libraries were prepared through 5' RACE. TCRdb reprocessed the 5' RACE reads and reports one entry per CDR3 protein, with no DNA. Recorded for this sample: 35,000 to 45,000 distinct CDR3 sequences. The specimen was naive CXCR3- CD8+ T cells from blood. The subset denotes: CD45RO-CCR7+CD27+CD95- naive CD8+ T cells lacking CXCR3 (TNR3-). The receptor was isolated from a human donor in good health. Some clones in this sample may be carry-over from other donors' samples. The chain links TRBV7-9 to TRBJ2-7; the TRBD2 assignment by TCRdb is unverifiable without DNA. The CDR3 protein is CASSFGGAPYEQYF.